This T cell receptor (beta chain) was identified in a study of blood T cell repertoires in COVID-19. Study-wide background: The United States, Italy and Spain provided the acute and convalescent COVID-19 samples. PBMCs, B-cell-depleted T cells, or T cells were the source of the cDNA or gDNA that made up the material.

In the authors' workflow: Quantification of nucleated cells was approximated via reference gene primer amplification. Repertoires were generated with immunoSEQ multiplex PCR, while TCRdb's copy carries only in-frame clones and drops some. The DNA gave D and trimming, while V, J and clone size come from that table. The sample has 350,000 or so clones; around four fifths are singletons. The germline V gene encodes CDR1 SGHVS and CDR2 FQNEAQ. V dropped 7 bases and J dropped 1; count of bases not matched to a gene: 14. The CDR3 runs 17 residues. The chain is built from TRBV7-8 and TRBJ2-7; 9 positions match TRBD2. The sample taken for sequencing was peripheral blood. The receptor comes from a man between 25 and 39 years old with active or convalescent COVID-19. CDR3 loop: CASTPQVTAGGSYEQYF. The CDR3 DNA reads as TGTGCCAGCACCCCTCAGGTCACGGCGGGAGGGTCCTACGAGCAGTACTTC.